Following are 24 T cell receptor beta chains from one sample sequenced in a study of CD8 T cells in ankylosing spondylitis. TCRdb reprocessed the 5' RACE reads via MiXCR and lists one record per CDR3 protein. The profile shows 150,000 or so distinct CDR3 sequences, approximately 9.9% of them singletons. Material for sequencing was blood, either unsorted or a sorted T cell fraction (not recorded which). Receptors originate from a female donor with ankylosing spondylitis or in good health (not recorded which).

This clonotype was seen ten or more times. The chain combines TRBV29-1 with TRBJ1-1, with no clear D. The CDR3 is made up of 14 amino acids. Germline values: CDR1 SQVTM, CDR2 ANQGSEA. The ends were cut back, 5 bases at V and 1 base at J, with 14 bases in the middle. As DNA, the CDR3 is TGCAGCGTTCGTCCAGAGGGCCCGAACACTGAAGCTTTCTTT. Protein: CSVRPEGPNTEAFF. Based on the CDR3 plus reference TRBV29-1 and TRBJ1-1, the full variable domain is SAVISQKPSRDICQRGTSLTIQCQVDSQVTMMFWYRQQPGQSLTLIATANQGSEATYESGFVIDKFPISRPNLTFSTLTVSNMSPEDSSIYLCSVRPEGPNTEAFFGQGTRLTVV.

With regard to this clonotype: The junction differs from germline at one of its ends, possibly a read error. The chain combines TRBV4-2 with TRBJ1-1; 11 bases line up with TRBD1. Germline CDR1 LGHNA, CDR2 YNFKEQ. This CDR3 comprises 16 residues. CDR3 sequence (DNA): TGTGCCAGCAGCCTCCGGGACAGGGGGATGAAGACTGAAGCTTTCTTT. Protein: CASSLRDRGMKTEAFF.

This clonotype was counted a few times. This chain links TRBV7-9 with TRBJ1-4; 8 positions match TRBD1. V dropped 5 bases and J dropped 7; count of bases not matched to a gene: 9. Germline V gene data show CDR1 as SEHNR and CDR2 as FQNEAQ (reference sequence). The CDR3 has 15 residues. The CDR3 DNA reads TGTGCCAGCAGCCCTCCAAGACAGGGGTCTGAAAAACTGTTTTTT. The encoded protein is CASSPPRQGSEKLFF.

This clonotype occurred a few times. The DNA of the CDR3 is TGTGCCACCAGTGATTTGGGGGCTGGGGAGCTGTTTTTT. As protein: CATSDLGAGELFF. The chain is built from TRBV24-1 and TRBJ2-2; possibly TRBD1 for D (5 bases). CDR1 is KGHDR, CDR2 SFDVKD, per germline. V lost 0 bases, J lost 8 bases, and 6 bases lay in between. This CDR3 is built from 13 residues.

This clonotype occurred a few times. The V call is TRBV5-1, the J call TRBJ2-4; 9 bases agree with TRBD1. CDR3 size: 17 residues. The germline CDR1 and CDR2 sequences are SGHRS and YFSETQ. J gave up 3 bases and V 4 bases, and 11 bases lay outside the gene matches. This chain's CDR3 is CASSQLQDRGDKNIQYF. In DNA form, the CDR3 reads TGCGCCAGCAGCCAACTACAGGACAGGGGTGACAAAAACATTCAGTACTTC.

The genes are TRBV6-2 or TRBV6-3 and TRBJ2-1; 8 nucleotides agree with TRBD2. The germline V gene has CDR1 MNHEY and CDR2 SVGEGT. The CDR3 is made up of 13 amino acids. The V and J ends lost 7 bases and 8 bases, in that order; junction bases with no gene match: 7. The CDR3 coding sequence is TGTGCCAGCAATAGGGGACTAGGTGATGAGCAGTTCTTC. This encodes CASNRGLGDEQFF.

This clonotype was detected a few times. The chain couples TRBV11-2 to TRBJ2-1, with 7 bases aligning to TRBD1. The CDR3 has 13 amino acids. Unmatched junction bases numbered 5, after V lost 5 bases and J lost 7 bases. Germline values: CDR1 SGHAT, CDR2 FQNNGV. CDR3 bases: TGTGCCAGCAGCCGCTACAGGGGTAATGAGCAGTTCTTC. Protein product: CASSRYRGNEQFF.

V usage is TRBV19 and J usage is TRBJ2-7; 8 bases are shared with TRBD1. Germline CDR1 and CDR2: LNHDA and SQIVND (reference sequence). Trimming at V came to 6 bases and at J to 3 bases, leaving 10 bases not matched to a gene. The CDR3 is 15 residues long. Written as DNA, the CDR3 is TGTGCCAGTAGCACGACAGGGGATGGCCTCTACGAGCAGTACTTC. Translation: CASSTTGDGLYEQYF. The variable domain in full, with the rest retrieved from reference TRBV19 and TRBJ2-7, is DGGITQSPKYLFRKEGQNVTLSCEQNLNHDAMYWYRQDPGQGLRLIYYSQIVNDFQKGDIAEGYSVSREKKESFPLTVTSAQKNPTAFYLCASSTTGDGLYEQYFGPGTRLTVT.

This clonotype was detected many times. J is TRBJ2-1 and V is TRBV30, with D maybe TRBD2 (5 bases). Germline CDR1 and CDR2: GTSNPN and SVGIG (reference sequence). V was cut by 7 bases and J by 2 bases, with 18 bases left in between. This CDR3 comprises 15 residues. The CDR3 DNA follows: TGTGCCTTCGCCCGTGGTGCTAGCCCCTACAATGAGCAGTTCTTC. It encodes CAFARGASPYNEQFF.

The table lists this clonotype with many counts. This sequence joins TRBV20-1 and TRBJ2-3, with TRBD2 identical over 7 bases. This CDR3 comprises 15 residues. The germline V gene encodes CDR1 DFQATT and CDR2 SNEGSKA (reference sequence). V lost 4 bases and J lost 2; bases outside the gene matches: 9. The DNA of the CDR3 is TGCAGTGCTATTCTAGTGGGAGGGTACACAGATACGCAGTATTTT. It encodes CSAILVGGYTDTQYF.

The sample holds many counts of this clonotype. The gene calls are TRBV12-3 or TRBV12-4 and TRBJ1-1; D not resolved. V was cut by 1 base and J by 1 base, with 7 bases left in between. This CDR3 has 14 residues. CDR3 in DNA: TGTGCCAGCAGTTTAGACAGCGCGAACACTGAAGCTTTCTTT. Its protein product is CASSLDSANTEAFF.

This rearrangement joins TRBV9 to TRBJ2-1, with D possibly matching TRBD2 (5 bases). CDR1 is SGDLS and CDR2 is YYNGEE in the germline V gene. The length of the CDR3 is 13 residues. Trimming pared 0 bases from V and 10 bases from J, leaving 11 bases between. The CDR3 bases are TGTGCCAGCAGCGTAGGGGCTAGCAAGGAGCAGTTCTTC. It encodes CASSVGASKEQFF. Full variable domain (remainder filled in from reference TRBV9 and TRBJ2-1): DSGVTQTPKHLITATGQRVTLRCSPRSGDLSVYWYQQSLDQGLQFLIQYYNGEERAKGNILERFSAQQFPDLHSELNLSSLELGDSALYFCASSVGASKEQFFGPGTRLTVL.

This clonotype occurred a few times. The chain is built from TRBV2 and TRBJ2-2; no reliable D call. In germline, CDR1 is SNHLY, CDR2 FYNNEI. CDR3 length: 14 amino acids. V shed 1 base and J shed 5 bases, with 8 bases lying between them. The CDR3 bases are TGTGCCAGCAGTGAAGGGAGTCAGACCGGGGAGCTGTTTTTT. Encoded protein: CASSEGSQTGELFF. Complete variable domain (other parts from reference TRBV2 and TRBJ2-2): EPEVTQTPSHQVTQMGQEVILRCVPISNHLYFYWYRQILGQKVEFLVSFYNNEISEKSEIFDDQFSVERPDGSNFTLKIRSTKLEDSAMYFCASSEGSQTGELFFGEGSRLTVL.

CDR3 protein: CASSVSGGSAEAFF. The CDR3, as DNA: TGTGCCAGCAGCGTATCAGGGGGTAGTGCTGAAGCTTTCTTT. V usage is TRBV9 and J usage is TRBJ1-1, with TRBD1 identical over 7 bases. J lost 6 bases, V lost 1 base, and 6 bases had no gene match. The CDR3 runs to 14 residues. Germline loops: CDR1 SGDLS, CDR2 YYNGEE.

The J gene is TRBJ2-1, the V gene TRBV7-2; a possible D gene is TRBD1 (6 bases). The CDR3 consists of 12 residues. Germline V gene lookup returns CDR1 SGHTA and CDR2 FQGNSA. V dropped 8 bases and J dropped 6 bases, with 11 bases sitting between them. CDR3 protein: CASGDTGNEQFF. The CDR3 DNA follows: TGTGCCAGCGGGGACACGGGCAATGAGCAGTTCTTC.

This clonotype was picked up many times. This chain links TRBV29-1 with TRBJ2-2, with D perhaps matching TRBD1 or TRBD2 (6 bases each). CDR3 size: 15 residues. V dropped 5 bases and J dropped 2 bases, with 15 bases sitting between them. In germline, CDR1 is SQVTM, CDR2 ANQGSEA. The CDR3 sequence: CSVNEGGGNTGELFF. The CDR3 nucleotides read TGCAGCGTTAACGAGGGGGGCGGCAACACCGGGGAGCTGTTTTTT.

Details on this clonotype: One end of the junction fails to match germline, which may point to a read error. The rearrangement links TRBV7-9 to TRBJ2-2, with D tentatively TRBD1 (6 bases). The germline gives CDR1 SEHNR, CDR2 FQNEAQ (reference sequence). The CDR3 has 17 residues. The CDR3 loop is CASSLVFRQGNAGELFF. In nucleotides, the CDR3 is TGTGCCAGCAGCTTAGTCTTTCGGCAGGGGAACGCCGGGGAGCTGTTTTTT.

This clonotype appeared many times. The V call is TRBV20-1, the J call TRBJ1-1, with D unclear. V was pared by 0 bases and J by 4 bases, with 9 bases between. Looked up from germline, CDR1 is DFQATT and CDR2 is SNEGSKA (reference sequence). The CDR3 is made up of 13 amino acids. The CDR3 region is CSARDKLPTEAFF. The CDR3 DNA reads TGCAGTGCTAGAGATAAGCTACCCACTGAAGCTTTCTTT.

The gene calls are TRBV25-1 and TRBJ2-1, with D unresolved. The CDR3 covers 18 residues. Deletions cut 1 base from V and 1 base from J, with 17 bases between. CDR1 MGHDK and CDR2 SYGVNS come from the germline V gene. CDR3 sequence (DNA): TGTGCCAGCAGTGAATTTTTCGCGACGAAGGTATCCTACAATGAGCAGTTCTTC. Residues: CASSEFFATKVSYNEQFF.

V gene TRBV7-3 combines with J gene TRBJ1-1; tentatively, D is TRBD1 (6 bases). Looked up from germline, CDR1 is SGHTA and CDR2 is FQGTGA. Between the trimmed V and J ends, which lost 5 bases and 2 bases, there was a span of 9 bases. The CDR3 totals 13 residues. CDR3 bases: TGTGCCAGCAGCCCGGACAGCAACACTGAAGCTTTCTTT. Protein sequence: CASSPDSNTEAFF.

This clonotype showed up just a few times. Here the CDR3 reads CASSPPGNRGPAFF. CDR3 in DNA: TGCGCCAGCAGCCCGCCGGGGAACCGAGGCCCTGCTTTCTTT. The chain couples TRBV4-1 to TRBJ1-1; D is ambiguous. The germline CDR1 and CDR2 sequences are MGHRA and YSYEKL. Trimming removed 4 bases at V and 11 bases at J, with 20 bases between. This CDR3 is built from 14 residues.

The chain carries TRBV30 and TRBJ2-7; D remains ambiguous. The CDR3 spans 13 residues. Germline V gene lookup returns CDR1 GTSNPN and CDR2 SVGIG (reference sequence). V dropped 0 bases and J dropped 6 bases, with 12 bases sitting between them. CDR3 DNA sequence: TGTGCCTGGAGTGTACAGACGGCCGGCGAGCAGTACTTC. It yields the protein CAWSVQTAGEQYF.

Ten or more counts support this clonotype. The chain recombines TRBV25-1 with TRBJ2-7, with 10 positions matching TRBD1. The CDR3 loop spans 16 amino acids. Germline CDR1 MGHDK, CDR2 SYGVNS. Trimming took 1 base from V and 3 from J; bases not matched to a gene: 6. Here the CDR3 DNA reads TGTGCCAGCAGTGAATGGGGGACAGGGGATAACTACGAGCAGTACTTC. Translating gives CASSEWGTGDNYEQYF.

The chain links TRBV4-3 to TRBJ1-2; 9 bases align to TRBD1. Germline V CDR1 and CDR2: LGHNA, YSLEER. The J segment lost 5 bases and the V segment lost 0 bases, leaving 10 bases of the junction unmatched. This CDR3 is 17 amino acids long. DNA for the CDR3: TGCGCCAGCAGCCAAGATAGAAGGGACAGGGAGCCGTATGGCTACACCTTC. Translated, it gives CASSQDRRDREPYGYTF.